The clone carrying this TCR beta chain turned up a few times. Alongside a J-beta primer mix, a sample-barcoded 5' primer served in a second PCR lasting roughly 7 to 11 cycles. TCRdb reanalysed the 5' RACE reads using MiXCR and keeps one entry per CDR3 protein. The sample lists approximately 820,000 distinct CDR3 sequences, roughly 44% seen once, with approximately 19% in the top ten. These data are taken from a study of blood T cells in healthy people across ages. V was clipped by 6 bases and J by 4 bases, with 16 bases between them. Germline V gives CDR1 DFQATT, CDR2 SNEGSKA (reference sequence). CDR3 length: 14 amino acids.

The chain joins TRBV20-1 to TRBJ1-5; D ambiguous. The TCR originated in a man in his fifties or sixties in good health. Sequencing input: blood. CDR3 protein: CSATRSVRNQPQHF. The CDR3 nucleotides are TGCAGTGCCACTAGATCGGTCAGAAATCAGCCCCAGCATTTT.